The rows below give T cell receptor beta chains drawn from one sample of a study of cytomegalovirus exposure and HLA in healthy donors. Produced via immunoSEQ multiplex PCR; TCRdb's table is partial and in-frame only. The table records approximately 200,000 clones, 79% of them present only once. The specimen sequenced was PBMCs. The receptors originated from a girl under 18 in good health and CMV-seropositive. Each CDR3 is given with its conserved first and last residue. D genes are given only for firm matches. Some rows mark clone size as missing; the rest say once, few, many or name a class of expanded clone.

TRBJ2-1	TRBV7-9	TRBD1	NA	TGTGCCAGCAGCCAGGCAGGGGGCTCCTCCTACAATGAGCAGTTCTTC	CASSQAGGSSYNEQFF
TRBJ1-3	TRBV10-2	TRBD1	NA	TGCGCCAGCGGGACAGGGGGTGATGGAAACACCATATATTTT	CASGTGGDGNTIYF
TRBJ2-2	TRBV30	NA	NA	TGTGCCTGGGAGGGATACGGCACCGGGGAGCTGTTTTTT	CAWEGYGTGELFF
TRBJ2-5	TRBV11-2	TRBD2	NA	TGTGCCAGCAGCGCCCATACTAGCGAAGAGACCCAGTACTTC	CASSAHTSEETQYF
TRBJ2-3	TRBV18	NA	few	TGTGCCAGCTCACCACAGGGGTCAGGCACAGATACGCAGTATTTT	CASSPQGSGTDTQYF
TRBJ2-1	TRBV5-6	TRBD1	NA	TGTGCCAGCAGCTTACAGGGACAGGGATACTACAATGAGCAGTTCTTC	CASSLQGQGYYNEQFF
TRBJ2-2	TRBV7-9	NA	NA	TGTGCCAGCAGCAGCGGACAGCCCGGGGAGCTGTTTTTT	CASSSGQPGELFF
TRBJ1-1	TRBV9	NA	NA	TGTGCCAGCAGCGCTACGTGGGGCCCAAACACTGAAGCTTTCTTT	CASSATWGPNTEAFF
TRBJ2-3	TRBV9	TRBD2	NA	TGTGCCAGCAGCCCTAAAATAGCGGGGGGGCCGTTCCCAGATACGCAGTATTTT	CASSPKIAGGPFPDTQYF
TRBJ1-5	TRBV5-1	NA	NA	TGCGCCAGCAGCTTGGGGGACACTAATCAGCCCCAGCATTTT	CASSLGDTNQPQHF
TRBJ1-5	TRBV18	NA	NA	TGTGCCAGCTCACCGGGACAATGGGGGACCAATCAGCCCCAGCATTTT	CASSPGQWGTNQPQHF
TRBJ2-3	TRBV9	NA	NA	TGTGCCAGCAACAGGGAGTGGGGTTCAGATACGCAGTATTTT	CASNREWGSDTQYF
TRBJ2-1	TRBV27	NA	NA	TGTGCCAGCACGAGTACCGGGTTTGGCTCCTACAATGAGCAGTTCTTC	CASTSTGFGSYNEQFF
TRBJ2-7	TRBV11-2	TRBD2	NA	TGTGCCAGCAGCTTAGATATTCCCCCTAGCGGGGGATCCTACGAGCAGTACTTC	CASSLDIPPSGGSYEQYF
TRBJ2-1	TRBV7-9	NA	few	TGTGCCAGCAGCTTAGGGACTTTCTATGAGCAGTTCTTC	CASSLGTFYEQFF
TRBJ1-1	TRBV27	NA	few	TGTGCCAGCAGTTTGGCTCTCTCCACTGAAGCTTTCTTT	CASSLALSTEAFF
TRBJ2-6	TRBV7-2	NA	NA	TGTGCCAGCAGCTTTAGGGACAAGTCCGACTCTGGGGCCAACGTCCTGACTTTC	CASSFRDKSDSGANVLTF
TRBJ1-1	TRBV6-1	NA	few	TGTGCCAGCAGTGAAGCCCCGCCGATAGGGGGGAACACTGAAGCTTTCTTT	CASSEAPPIGGNTEAFF
TRBJ2-5	TRBV6-5	TRBD1	few	TGTGCCAGCAGTTACTCGTGGACAGGGGTTCAAGAGACCCAGTACTTC	CASSYSWTGVQETQYF
TRBJ1-1	TRBV6-5	NA	few	TGTGCCAGCAGTCCGACAGTGAACACTGAAGCTTTCTTT	CASSPTVNTEAFF
TRBJ2-2	TRBV10-3	NA	NA	TGTGCCACCCAGGGGGGATCGAACACCGGGGAGCTGTTTTTT	CATQGGSNTGELFF
TRBJ1-4	TRBV5-1	TRBD1	NA	TGCGCCAGCAACCAGGGGGCCCCTAATGAAAAACTGTTTTTT	CASNQGAPNEKLFF
TRBJ1-1	TRBV7-9	NA	NA	TGTGCCAGCAGCTTAGGTAGTACTGAAGCTTTCTTT	CASSLGSTEAFF
TRBJ2-5	TRBV7-2	NA	NA	TGTGCCAGCAGCCTTACTACCTACCAAGAGACCCAGTACTTC	CASSLTTYQETQYF
TRBJ1-3	TRBV7-7	TRBD1	NA	TGTGCCAGCAGCTTAGCCAGGGGGCTAGGAAACACCATATATTTT	CASSLARGLGNTIYF
TRBJ1-4	TRBV7-2	NA	NA	TGTGCCAGCAGCTTAGCACTTTATGAAAAACTGTTTTTT	CASSLALYEKLFF
TRBJ2-6	TRBV10-3	TRBD2	NA	TGTGCCATCAGTGAATTAGGACTAGCGGGGGGGAGCTCTGGGGCCAACGTCCTGACTTTC	CAISELGLAGGSSGANVLTF
TRBJ2-3	TRBV4-1	NA	NA	TGCGCCAGCAGCCAAGCGGGGACGGGGGTCCGCCGAGATACGCAGTATTTT	CASSQAGTGVRRDTQYF
TRBJ2-2	TRBV29-1	TRBD2	NA	TGCAGCGTCGCCACTAGCGGGGGGGCTAAAGGCGGGGAGCTGTTTTTT	CSVATSGGAKGGELFF
TRBJ2-7	TRBV16	NA	NA	TGTGCCAGCACCCTGTCAGGGACTGTTTACGAGCAGTACTTC	CASTLSGTVYEQYF
TRBJ2-5	TRBV5-6	TRBD1	few	TGTGCCAGCAGCTTGTATTTCCGGGACAGGGAACAAGAGACCCAGTACTTC	CASSLYFRDREQETQYF
TRBJ2-7	TRBV6-5	NA	NA	TGTGCCAGCAGTCGCGACAGGGAGGTTGGCTACGAGCAGTACTTC	CASSRDREVGYEQYF
TRBJ2-2	TRBV6-1	NA	NA	TGTGCCAGCGGCGGCGGGGCTAACACCGGGGAGCTGTTTTTT	CASGGGANTGELFF
TRBJ2-2	TRBV2	TRBD1	NA	TGTGCCAGCAGTGAGGACAGGGCCACCGGGGAGCTGTTTTTT	CASSEDRATGELFF
TRBJ2-5	TRBV7-7	TRBD2	NA	TGTGCCAGCAGCTTACGACTAGCGGAGAACCAAGAGACCCAGTACTTC	CASSLRLAENQETQYF
TRBJ1-5	TRBV4-3	NA	NA	TGCGCCAGCAGCCAAGATCTTGATCAGCCCCAGCATTTT	CASSQDLDQPQHF
TRBJ2-5	TRBV29-1	NA	NA	TGCAGCGCGATTAAAACTACTGAGACCCAGTACTTC	CSAIKTTETQYF
TRBJ1-1	TRBV5-1	TRBD1	NA	TGCGCCAGCAGCCTGGGACAGGAGAACACTGAAGCTTTCTTT	CASSLGQENTEAFF
TRBJ2-1	TRBV6-5	TRBD2	NA	TGTGCCAGCACCCCTCCAGCGGGGGCCCACAATGAGCAGTTCTTC	CASTPPAGAHNEQFF
TRBJ2-7	TRBV11-2	NA	NA	TGTGCCAGCAGCTTAGATAGTACAGGCCACGAGCAGTACTTC	CASSLDSTGHEQYF
TRBJ2-1	TRBV23-1	TRBD2	NA	TGCGCCAGCAGTCACTTGGGACTAGCGGGGGCCCCTTCCTACAATGAGCAGTTCTTC	CASSHLGLAGAPSYNEQFF
TRBJ2-2	TRBV7-7	NA	NA	TGTGCCAGCAGCTTAGGTCAGCGCGGGGAGCTGTTTTTT	CASSLGQRGELFF
TRBJ1-6	TRBV6-5	NA	NA	TGTGCCAGCAGTTACGATCCCATTAGGGGGTCACCCCTCCACTTT	CASSYDPIRGSPLHF
TRBJ1-6	TRBV6-5	NA	NA	TGTGCCAGCAGTTACAGGGGAAGTAATTCACCCCTCCACTTT	CASSYRGSNSPLHF
TRBJ1-5	TRBV2	NA	NA	TGTGCCAGCAGCGCTGGGCAGATTAGCAATCAGCCCCAGCATTTT	CASSAGQISNQPQHF
TRBJ1-2	TRBV7-2	NA	NA	TGTGCCAGCAGCCCAGGGGAACTCAAAGGAGGCTACACCTTC	CASSPGELKGGYTF
TRBJ1-5	TRBV4-2	NA	NA	TGTGCCAGCAGCCAAGGCGAATTTAGCAATCAGCCCCAGCATTTT	CASSQGEFSNQPQHF
TRBJ1-2	TRBV6-1	NA	NA	TGTGCCAGCCTACCAGAAGGAACTATTGGCTACACCTTC	CASLPEGTIGYTF
TRBJ2-2	TRBV7-2	NA	NA	TGTGCCAGCAGCTTAGCGGCCAGATTGCCCGGGGAGCTGTTTTTT	CASSLAARLPGELFF
TRBJ2-5	TRBV7-2	NA	few	TGTGCCAGCAGCTCCGGACTAAGCGGCGAGACCCAGTACTTC	CASSSGLSGETQYF
TRBJ2-5	TRBV9	NA	once	TGTGCCAGCAGCGTAGGAGTTAAAGAAGAGACCCAGTACTTC	CASSVGVKEETQYF
TRBJ1-6	TRBV7-2	NA	NA	TGTGCCAGCAGCTTCACGGTCTATAATTCACCCCTCCACTTT	CASSFTVYNSPLHF
TRBJ1-4	TRBV11-3	NA	few	TGTGCCAGCAGCCCCGGTGAGAATGAAAAACTGTTTTTT	CASSPGENEKLFF
TRBJ2-7	TRBV7-2	TRBD1	NA	TGTGCCAGCAGCTTAACCGGGACAGGGGGCTACGAGCAGTACTTC	CASSLTGTGGYEQYF
TRBJ2-7	TRBV11-2	NA	NA	TGTGCCAGCAGGAAACTTCGACAGGACTCCTACGAGCAGTACTTC	CASRKLRQDSYEQYF
TRBJ2-7	TRBV10-3	TRBD1	NA	TGTGCCATCGGCGGACAGGGGGCCTACGAGCAGTACTTC	CAIGGQGAYEQYF
TRBJ2-7	TRBV5-1	NA	NA	TGCGCCAGCAGCTTGGAGCTCGCGGGGGCCCCCCCCTACGAGCAGTACTTC	CASSLELAGAPPYEQYF
TRBJ1-2	TRBV5-1	TRBD1	NA	TGCGCCAGCAGCCCCTTCACAGGGGGCTTGGACTATGGCTACACCTTC	CASSPFTGGLDYGYTF